This TCR beta chain came from a study of blood T cell repertoires in COVID-19. Ages ranged from roughly 18 to 100 years, with residence in fewer than 25 US areas. Each participant's cohort was designated according to participant-reported clinical history. Germline V gene data show CDR1 as SGHVS and CDR2 as FQNEAQ. The CDR3 loop spans 14 amino acids. V was shortened by 1 base and J by 4 bases, with 10 bases between the two germline ends. The table came from immunoSEQ multiplex PCR; TCRdb's copy has only in-frame clones and leaves some out. The repertoire holds about 480,000 clones, with 70% to 90% as singletons.

This receptor was taken from a woman aged 40 to 55 who had recovered from COVID-19. The sequenced material came from PBMCs or T cells enriched from blood (not recorded which). The chain couples TRBV7-8 to TRBJ2-5; D is unresolved. The CDR3 bases are TGTGCCAGCAGCTTAGTTCCCTCCTTAGAGACCCAGTACTTC. Protein sequence: CASSLVPSLETQYF.